This TCR beta chain was profiled in a study of CD4 T cells in relation to SARS-CoV-2 and coronaviruses. Study background: The negative reference was HIV-1 Nef peptide pool or peptide-free culture.

TCRdb's copy holds only in-frame clones and misses some; the assay was immunoSEQ multiplex PCR. This table has around 12,000 clones, 70% to 80% appearing once. Trimming cost V 4 bases and J 4 bases, with 13 bases left between them. The CDR3 loop spans 14 amino acids. Germline V gene data show CDR1 as LGHNT and CDR2 as FRNRAP. Note on this clone: Antigen: not known.

CD4+ T cells from unexposed donors were obtained before the COVID-19 pandemic (2011-2018). After about ten days of culture, CD4+ T cells were isolated. The rearrangement links TRBV12-5 to TRBJ2-5; D is perhaps TRBD1 or TRBD2 (5 bases each). Input material: CD4+ T cells from PBMCs, cultured in vitro. This sequence originates from a human donor in good health. The CDR3 is CASGWGGQPETQYF. As DNA, the CDR3 is TGTGCTAGTGGTTGGGGCGGGCAGCCAGAGACCCAGTACTTC.